The 23 T cell receptor beta chains reported below all come from one sample, sequenced in a study of CD8+ T cells in alopecia areata. Specified treatment: oral pan-JAK inhibitor, 5-10 mg twice daily. Extracted RNA was reverse transcribed, and the resulting cDNA served as sequencing template. The repertoire was sequenced with immunoSEQ multiplex PCR; TCRdb's copy has only in-frame clones and lacks some. The table lists about 200,000 clones, under 70% of them singletons. The sequences come from CD4+ T cells sorted from blood, collected at week 4, from a patient treated with tofacitinib. Receptors were obtained from a human donor with alopecia areata.

The rearrangement links TRBV5-6 to TRBJ1-5; 7 bases match TRBD1. Per the germline V gene, CDR1 is SGHDT and CDR2 is YYEEEE. CDR3 size: 17 residues. Trimming at V came to 5 bases and at J to 1 base, leaving 12 bases not matched to a gene. The CDR3 DNA sequence: TGTGCCAGCAGTCGGGACAGAGGGTCGGCGAGCAATCAGCCCCAGCATTTT. The encoded protein is CASSRDRGSASNQPQHF.

The genes are TRBV5-6 and TRBJ2-5; perhaps TRBD2 as D (6 bases). V lost 2 bases, J lost 1 base, and 9 bases lay in between. There are 14 residues in the CDR3. The V gene's germline CDR1 is SGHDT and CDR2 YYEEEE. CDR3 region: CASSFTSFQETQYF. CDR3 nucleotide sequence: TGTGCCAGCAGCTTTACTAGCTTCCAAGAGACCCAGTACTTC. The full variable domain, its missing parts supplied by reference TRBV5-6 and TRBJ2-5, is DAGVTQSPTHLIKTRGQQVTLRCSPKSGHDTVSWYQQALGQGPQFIFQYYEEEERQRGNFPDRFSGHQFPNYSSELNVNALLLGDSALYLCASSFTSFQETQYFGPGTRLLVL.

This clone appeared once. The V and J genes are TRBV7-2 and TRBJ2-5, with D uncertain. CDR1 is SGHTA and CDR2 is FQGNSA in the germline V gene. CDR3 length equals 13 residues. Between the trimmed V and J ends, which lost 5 bases and 2 bases, there was a span of 9 bases. The chain's CDR3 is CASSRDPQETQYF. The DNA for the CDR3 is TGTGCCAGCAGCCGAGATCCACAAGAGACCCAGTACTTC.

This CDR3 reads CASSLGQRPSGTGELFF. The CDR3 DNA is TGCGCCAGCAGCTTGGGGCAGCGGCCCAGCGGCACCGGGGAGCTGTTTTTT. This chain uses TRBV5-1 with TRBJ2-2, with D perhaps matching TRBD2 (5 bases). The germline gives CDR1 SGHRS, CDR2 YFSETQ. There are 17 residues in the CDR3. V was clipped by 0 bases and J by 4 bases, with 16 bases between them.

The V call is TRBV28, the J call TRBJ1-1; TRBD1 might be the D (5 bases). The CDR3 has 13 residues. Trimming cost V 6 bases and J 5 bases, with 13 bases left between them. From germline, CDR1 is MDHEN and CDR2 SYDVKM. In DNA, the CDR3 is TGTGCCAGCAGGTTTCAGGGTGGAACTGAAGCTTTCTTT. This encodes CASRFQGGTEAFF. Full variable domain (missing parts from reference TRBV28 and TRBJ1-1): DVKVTQSSRYLVKRTGEKVFLECVQDMDHENMFWYRQDPGLGLRLIYFSYDVKMKEKGDIPEGYSVSREKKERFSLILESASTNQTSMYLCASRFQGGTEAFFGQGTRLTVV.

The chain links TRBV11-2 to TRBJ1-5; a possible D gene is TRBD1 (6 bases). V lost 5 bases and J lost 2, with 13 bases in between. The germline V gene encodes CDR1 SGHAT and CDR2 FQNNGV. The CDR3 is 15 amino acids. CDR3 sequence: CASSPVWGRNQPQHF. The CDR3, as DNA: TGTGCCAGCAGCCCCGTTTGGGGGCGCAATCAGCCCCAGCATTTT. The full variable domain, its missing parts supplied by reference TRBV11-2 and TRBJ1-5, is EAGVAQSPRYKIIEKRQSVAFWCNPISGHATLYWYQQILGQGPKLLIQFQNNGVVDDSQLPKDRFSAERLKGVDSTLKIQPAKLEDSAVYLCASSPVWGRNQPQHFGDGTRLSIL.

V gene TRBV9 combines with J gene TRBJ1-1; possible D gene TRBD1, 5 bases. Germline CDR1 reads SGDLS; CDR2 reads YYNGEE. V lost 3 bases, J lost 0 bases, and 9 bases lay in between. The CDR3 covers 14 residues. The CDR3 DNA sequence: TGTGCCAGCAGCGGCGGGACGGTGAACACTGAAGCTTTCTTT. Its protein product is CASSGGTVNTEAFF.

The chain uses TRBV29-1 and TRBJ1-5; TRBD1 might be the D (5 bases). The germline V gene has CDR1 SQVTM and CDR2 ANQGSEA. V dropped 6 bases and J dropped 3 bases, with 15 bases sitting between them. CDR3 length equals 14 residues. The CDR3 loop is CSVQDTLPNQPQHF. The CDR3 DNA reads TGCAGCGTCCAGGACACCTTACCCAATCAGCCCCAGCATTTT.

The rearrangement joins TRBV30 to TRBJ2-4; D is perhaps TRBD1 (5 bases). This CDR3 contains 13 residues. Germline loops: CDR1 GTSNPN, CDR2 SVGIG (reference sequence). V was shortened by 2 bases and J by 1 base, with 6 bases between the two germline ends. The CDR3 region is CAWSHRAKNIQYF. As DNA, the CDR3 is TGTGCCTGGAGTCACAGGGCCAAAAACATTCAGTACTTC. Combining the CDR3 with reference TRBV30 and TRBJ2-4 gives the whole variable domain SQTIHQWPATLVQPVGSPLSLECTVEGTSNPNLYWYRQAAGRGLQLLFYSVGIGQISSEVPQNLSASRPQDRQFILSSKKLLLSDSGFYLCAWSHRAKNIQYFGAGTRLSVL.

The J gene is TRBJ2-1, the V gene TRBV5-1, with D unresolved. This CDR3 has 12 amino acids. V was pared by 0 bases and J by 7 bases, with 5 bases between. CDR1 SGHRS and CDR2 YFSETQ come from the germline V gene. The CDR3 DNA reads as TGCGCCAGCAGCTTGGTCGTGAATGAGCAGTTCTTC. Translation gives CASSLVVNEQFF.

The V gene is TRBV30, the J gene TRBJ2-1, with D perhaps being TRBD1 or TRBD2 (5 bases each). Trimming took 1 base from V and 8 from J, leaving 9 bases between them. The CDR3 spans 12 residues. The V gene's germline CDR1 is GTSNPN and CDR2 SVGIG (reference sequence). The DNA of the CDR3 is TGTGCCTGGAGTGGGGACGTGTATGAGCAGTTCTTC. Protein sequence: CAWSGDVYEQFF.

On this clone: A junction boundary mismatches the germline segment, possibly from a read error. This rearrangement joins TRBV7-7 to TRBJ2-1; TRBD2 might be the D (6 bases). The CDR3 totals 14 residues. Germline assignment: CDR1 SSHAT and CDR2 FNYEAQ (reference sequence). The CDR3 region is CASSFSGNYNEQFF. CDR3 DNA sequence: TGTGCTAGCAGCTTTAGCGGCAACTACAATGAGCAGTTCTTC.

The gene calls are TRBV30 and TRBJ2-2; D tentatively reads TRBD1 or TRBD2 (5 bases each). CDR3 size: 13 residues. Trimming stripped 8 bases from V and 2 bases from J, with 12 bases between. Germline CDR1 and CDR2: GTSNPN and SVGIG (reference sequence). The CDR3 protein is CAGGRGNTGELFF. CDR3 sequence (DNA): TGTGCCGGGGGACGCGGAAACACCGGGGAGCTGTTTTTT.

This clone was detected only once. The rearrangement links TRBV5-1 to TRBJ2-5; 9 bases line up with TRBD1. Germline V gives CDR1 SGHRS, CDR2 YFSETQ. The CDR3 has 14 residues. The V and J ends lost 3 bases and 3 bases, in that order; junction bases with no gene match: 3. CDR3 sequence reads: CASSSGQGKETQYF. The CDR3 nucleotides are TGCGCCAGCAGCTCGGGACAGGGTAAAGAGACCCAGTACTTC.

The chain is built from TRBV2 and TRBJ1-1; D possibly corresponds to TRBD1 (6 bases). The CDR3 covers 13 residues. The V and J ends lost 6 bases and 2 bases respectively, with 10 bases between them. Germline V gives CDR1 SNHLY, CDR2 FYNNEI. DNA for the CDR3: TGTGCCAGCAGGTTGGGACACAACACTGAAGCTTTCTTT. It is translated as CASRLGHNTEAFF.

The chain employs TRBV5-4 and TRBJ2-3, with TRBD2 identical over 16 bases. The germline CDR1 and CDR2 sequences are SGHNT and YYREEE (reference sequence). With 3 bases clipped from V and 6 bases from J, the junction kept 7 bases outside the gene matches. The CDR3 extends over 17 amino acids. The CDR3 DNA follows: TGTGCCAGCAGCTCCGGGACTAGCGGGGGGGCATGGGATACGCAGTATTTT. Translation gives CASSSGTSGGAWDTQYF.

V usage is TRBV6-1 and J usage is TRBJ1-1; weak D call: TRBD1 (5 bases). The CDR3 consists of 14 residues. Per the germline V gene, CDR1 is MNHNS and CDR2 is SASEGT. Trimming took off 6 bases at V and 5 bases at J, with 16 bases between the two ends. The CDR3 loop is CASRPGAPYTEAFF. Here the CDR3 DNA reads TGTGCCAGCAGGCCTGGGGCCCCGTATACTGAAGCTTTCTTT.

The rearrangement joins TRBV7-2 to TRBJ2-5; D possibly corresponds to TRBD2 (6 bases). Germline CDR1 reads SGHTA; CDR2 reads FQGNSA. Trimming removed 5 bases at V and 0 bases at J, with 13 bases between. The CDR3 sequence is 15 residues long. The CDR3 region is CASSATLAYQETQYF. The CDR3 nucleotides read TGTGCCAGCAGCGCAACCCTAGCGTACCAAGAGACCCAGTACTTC.

The chain recombines TRBV30 with TRBJ2-3; weak D call: TRBD1 (6 bases). The CDR3 loop spans 14 amino acids. Germline V gene data show CDR1 as GTSNPN and CDR2 as SVGIG (reference sequence). Trimming removed 2 bases at V and 0 bases at J, with 9 bases between. The CDR3 sequence: CAWSPGDSTDTQYF. In nucleotides, the CDR3 is TGTGCCTGGAGTCCAGGGGATAGCACAGATACGCAGTATTTT. The full variable domain, completed using reference TRBV30 and TRBJ2-3, is SQTIHQWPATLVQPVGSPLSLECTVEGTSNPNLYWYRQAAGRGLQLLFYSVGIGQISSEVPQNLSASRPQDRQFILSSKKLLLSDSGFYLCAWSPGDSTDTQYFGPGTRLTVL.

V is TRBV30 and J is TRBJ2-7; the D gene is possibly TRBD2 (5 bases). V was pared by 1 base and J by 8 bases, with 15 bases between. The CDR3 has 13 residues. Germline assignment: CDR1 GTSNPN and CDR2 SVGIG (reference sequence). The CDR3 spells CAWSASLSGKQYF. CDR3 in DNA: TGTGCCTGGAGTGCCTCCCTCTCGGGGAAGCAGTACTTC.

This clone was picked up many times. The V gene is TRBV29-1, the J gene TRBJ2-7; D gene uncertain. CDR3 length: 13 amino acids. Trimming shortened V by 3 bases and J by 0 bases, and 9 bases separated the two germline ends. Germline CDR1 is SQVTM and CDR2 is ANQGSEA. The CDR3 DNA is TGCAGCGTTGAGGCCAGGAGCTCCTACGAGCAGTACTTC. Its translation: CSVEARSSYEQYF.

The chain is built from TRBV19 and TRBJ1-1; 7 bases fit TRBD1. The CDR3 totals 13 residues. The trim removed 11 bases at V and 0 bases at J, leaving 6 bases unmatched. The germline V gene encodes CDR1 LNHDA and CDR2 SQIVND (reference sequence). In nucleotides, the CDR3 is TGTGCCTCCCAGGACAGGTTGAACACTGAAGCTTTCTTT. Translating it yields CASQDRLNTEAFF.

The chain has TRBV19 and TRBJ1-1; TRBD1 might be the D (5 bases). Germline V gene data show CDR1 as LNHDA and CDR2 as SQIVND (reference sequence). V lost 8 bases and J 2 bases, leaving 12 bases between the germline ends. The CDR3 contains 13 residues. The CDR3 nucleotides read TGTGCCAGTGAGAGCAGGGAAAACACTGAAGCTTTCTTT. Translation gives CASESRENTEAFF.